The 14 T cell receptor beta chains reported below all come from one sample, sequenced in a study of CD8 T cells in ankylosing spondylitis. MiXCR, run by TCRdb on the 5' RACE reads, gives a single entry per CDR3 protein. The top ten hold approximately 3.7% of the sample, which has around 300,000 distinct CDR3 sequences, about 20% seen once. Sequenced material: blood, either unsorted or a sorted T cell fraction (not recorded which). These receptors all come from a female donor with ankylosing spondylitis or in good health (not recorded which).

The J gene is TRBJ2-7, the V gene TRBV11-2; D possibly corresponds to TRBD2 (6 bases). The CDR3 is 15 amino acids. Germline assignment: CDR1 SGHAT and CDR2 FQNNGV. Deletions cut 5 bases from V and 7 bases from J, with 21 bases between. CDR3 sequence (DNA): TGTGCCAGCAGCCAAACTCCTACTAGCTCGGTTGAGCAGTACTTC. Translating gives CASSQTPTSSVEQYF.

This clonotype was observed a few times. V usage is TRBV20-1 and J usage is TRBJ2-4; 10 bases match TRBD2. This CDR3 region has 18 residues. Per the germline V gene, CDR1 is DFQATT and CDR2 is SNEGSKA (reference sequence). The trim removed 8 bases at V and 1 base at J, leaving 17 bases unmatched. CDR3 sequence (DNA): TGCAGTCACCGGGGTCTAGCGGGAGTGTGGAAGGCCAAAAACATTCAGTACTTC. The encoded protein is CSHRGLAGVWKAKNIQYF.

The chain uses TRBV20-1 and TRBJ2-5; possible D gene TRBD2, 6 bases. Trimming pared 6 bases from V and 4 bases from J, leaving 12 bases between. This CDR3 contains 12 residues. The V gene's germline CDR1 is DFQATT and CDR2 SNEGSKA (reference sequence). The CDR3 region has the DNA TGCAGTGCAAGACTAGTTGGAGAGACCCAGTACTTC. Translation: CSARLVGETQYF.

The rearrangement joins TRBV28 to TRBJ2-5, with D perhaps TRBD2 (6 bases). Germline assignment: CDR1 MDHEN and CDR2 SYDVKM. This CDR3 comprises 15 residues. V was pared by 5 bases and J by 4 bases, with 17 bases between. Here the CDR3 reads CASSPTGVAAETQYF. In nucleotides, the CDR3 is TGTGCCAGCAGTCCCACCGGGGTAGCGGCAGAGACCCAGTACTTC.

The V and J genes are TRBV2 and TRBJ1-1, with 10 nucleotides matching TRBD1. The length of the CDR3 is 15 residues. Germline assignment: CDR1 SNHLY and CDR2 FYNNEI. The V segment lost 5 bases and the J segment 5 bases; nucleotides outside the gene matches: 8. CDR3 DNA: TGTGCCAGCAGTCCGAGACAGGGGGCGCAGACTGAAGCTTTCTTT. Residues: CASSPRQGAQTEAFF.

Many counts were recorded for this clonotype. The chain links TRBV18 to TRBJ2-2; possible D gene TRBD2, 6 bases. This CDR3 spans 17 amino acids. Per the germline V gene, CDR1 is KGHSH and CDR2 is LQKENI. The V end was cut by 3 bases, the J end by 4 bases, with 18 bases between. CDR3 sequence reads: CASSPPGLTSRTGELFF. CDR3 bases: TGTGCCAGCTCACCGCCGGGGCTTACTAGCCGCACCGGGGAGCTGTTTTTT.

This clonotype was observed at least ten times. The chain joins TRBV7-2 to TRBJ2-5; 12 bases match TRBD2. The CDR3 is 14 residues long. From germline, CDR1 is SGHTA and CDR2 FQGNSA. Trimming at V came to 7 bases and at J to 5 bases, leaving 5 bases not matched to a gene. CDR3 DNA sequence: TGTGCCAGCATCCGACTAGCGGGAGCGGAGACCCAGTACTTC. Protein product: CASIRLAGAETQYF.

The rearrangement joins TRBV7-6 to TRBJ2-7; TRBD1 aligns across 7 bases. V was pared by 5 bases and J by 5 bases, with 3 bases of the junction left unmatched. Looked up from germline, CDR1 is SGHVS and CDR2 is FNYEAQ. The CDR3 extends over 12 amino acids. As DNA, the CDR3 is TGTGCCAGCAGCCACGGGACAGACGAGCAGTACTTC. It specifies CASSHGTDEQYF.

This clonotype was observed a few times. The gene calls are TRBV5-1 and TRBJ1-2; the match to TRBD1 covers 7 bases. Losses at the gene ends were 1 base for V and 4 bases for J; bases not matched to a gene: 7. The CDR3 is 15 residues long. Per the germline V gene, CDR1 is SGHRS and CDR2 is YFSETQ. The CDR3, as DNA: TGCGCCAGCAGCTTGTTGAACAGGGGTGGCTATGGCTACACCTTC. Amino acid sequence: CASSLLNRGGYGYTF.

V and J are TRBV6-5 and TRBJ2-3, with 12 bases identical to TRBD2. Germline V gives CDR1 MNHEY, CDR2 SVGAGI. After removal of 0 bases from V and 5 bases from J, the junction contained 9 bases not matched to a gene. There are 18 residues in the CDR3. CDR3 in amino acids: CASSYSSGLAGSKDTQYF. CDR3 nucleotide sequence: TGTGCCAGCAGTTACTCCTCTGGACTAGCGGGATCGAAAGATACGCAGTATTTT.

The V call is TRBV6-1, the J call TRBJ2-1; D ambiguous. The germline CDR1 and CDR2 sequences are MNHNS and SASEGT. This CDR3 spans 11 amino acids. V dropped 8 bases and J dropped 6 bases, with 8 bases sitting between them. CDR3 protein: CASLHFNEQFF. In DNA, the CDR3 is TGTGCCAGCCTACATTTCAATGAGCAGTTCTTC.

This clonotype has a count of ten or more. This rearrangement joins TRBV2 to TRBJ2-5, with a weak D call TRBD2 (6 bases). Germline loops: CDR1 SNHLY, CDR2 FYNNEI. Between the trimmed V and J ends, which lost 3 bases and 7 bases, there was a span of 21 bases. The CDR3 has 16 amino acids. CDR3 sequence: CASSDVPGLTLGTQYF. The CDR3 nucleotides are TGTGCCAGCAGTGATGTACCGGGACTGACCCTAGGGACCCAGTACTTC.

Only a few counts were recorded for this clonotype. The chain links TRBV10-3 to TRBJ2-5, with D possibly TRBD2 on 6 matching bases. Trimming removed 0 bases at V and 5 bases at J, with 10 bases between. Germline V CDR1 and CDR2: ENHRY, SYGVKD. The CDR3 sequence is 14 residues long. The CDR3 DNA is TGTGCCATCAGTGAGTCTTATCTAGCGGAGACCCAGTACTTC. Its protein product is CAISESYLAETQYF.

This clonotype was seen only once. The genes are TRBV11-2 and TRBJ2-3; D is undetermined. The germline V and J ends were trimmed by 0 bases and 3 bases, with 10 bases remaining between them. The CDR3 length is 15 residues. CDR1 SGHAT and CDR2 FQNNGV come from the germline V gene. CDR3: CASSLDGSRTDTQYF. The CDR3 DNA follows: TGTGCCAGCAGCTTAGATGGAAGTAGGACAGATACGCAGTATTTT.